Described below is a single TCR beta chain sequence and its context. In the authors' methods: Reference gene primers were amplified, and this amplification served to estimate nucleated cell counts. Some clones are missing from TCRdb's copy, which holds only in-frame ones; the method was immunoSEQ multiplex PCR. V and J calls and clone size are as listed in that table; D and trimming were resolved from the DNA. The sample holds about 110,000 clones; around 79% are singletons and the top ten take roughly 20%. The data were obtained in a study of blood T cell repertoires in COVID-19. Background on the study: Sites across the United States, Italy and Spain contributed samples from acute and convalescent COVID-19. PBMCs, B-cell-depleted T cells, or T cells were the source of the cDNA or gDNA that made up the material.

V was clipped by 3 bases and J by 6 bases, with 8 bases between them. Germline-derived CDR1 and CDR2 are SGHDN and FVKESK. This CDR3 comprises 12 residues. This TCR came from a man in his sixties or seventies with active or convalescent COVID-19. The rearrangement links TRBV14 to TRBJ1-2; no clear D. Sequences were obtained from peripheral blood. The CDR3 DNA reads TGTGCCAGCAGCCACCCTAGGAATGGCTACACCTTC. Its translation is CASSHPRNGYTF.